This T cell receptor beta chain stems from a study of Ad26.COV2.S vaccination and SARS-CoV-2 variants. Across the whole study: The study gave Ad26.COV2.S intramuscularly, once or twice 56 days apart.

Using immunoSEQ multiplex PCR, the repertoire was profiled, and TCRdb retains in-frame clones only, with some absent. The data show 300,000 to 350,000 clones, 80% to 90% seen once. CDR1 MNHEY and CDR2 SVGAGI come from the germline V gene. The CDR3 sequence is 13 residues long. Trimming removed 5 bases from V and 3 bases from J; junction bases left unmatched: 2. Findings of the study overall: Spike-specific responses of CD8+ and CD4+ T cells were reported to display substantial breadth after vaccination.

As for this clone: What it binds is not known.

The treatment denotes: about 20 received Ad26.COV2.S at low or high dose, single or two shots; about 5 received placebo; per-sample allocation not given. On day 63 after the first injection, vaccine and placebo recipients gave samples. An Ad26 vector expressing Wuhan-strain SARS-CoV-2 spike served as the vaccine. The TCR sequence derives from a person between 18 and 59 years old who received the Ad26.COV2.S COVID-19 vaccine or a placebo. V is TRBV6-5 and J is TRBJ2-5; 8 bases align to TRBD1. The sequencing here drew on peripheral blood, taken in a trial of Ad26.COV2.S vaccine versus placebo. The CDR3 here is CASSLDREETQYF. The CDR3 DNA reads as TGTGCCAGCAGTCTGGACAGGGAAGAGACCCAGTACTTC.